This T cell receptor (beta chain) emerged from a study of blood T cell repertoires in COVID-19. Overall study context: The study drew acute and convalescent COVID-19 samples from the United States, Italy and Spain.

There are 13 residues in the CDR3. Germline CDR1 SGHTA, CDR2 FQGNSA. V shed 3 bases, J shed 8 bases, and the junction held 5 bases outside the gene matches. The method was immunoSEQ multiplex PCR; TCRdb's version includes in-frame clones alone and lacks a portion of them. The top ten hold more than 5% of the sample, which has roughly 70,000 clones, 87% seen once. This chain uses TRBV7-2 with TRBJ1-2, with TRBD1 identical over 8 bases. Input material: peripheral blood. The receptor's source is a man aged 50-60 years with active COVID-19. The CDR3 loop reads CASSLDRAAGYTF. CDR3 DNA: TGTGCCAGCAGCTTGGACAGGGCAGCGGGCTACACCTTC.